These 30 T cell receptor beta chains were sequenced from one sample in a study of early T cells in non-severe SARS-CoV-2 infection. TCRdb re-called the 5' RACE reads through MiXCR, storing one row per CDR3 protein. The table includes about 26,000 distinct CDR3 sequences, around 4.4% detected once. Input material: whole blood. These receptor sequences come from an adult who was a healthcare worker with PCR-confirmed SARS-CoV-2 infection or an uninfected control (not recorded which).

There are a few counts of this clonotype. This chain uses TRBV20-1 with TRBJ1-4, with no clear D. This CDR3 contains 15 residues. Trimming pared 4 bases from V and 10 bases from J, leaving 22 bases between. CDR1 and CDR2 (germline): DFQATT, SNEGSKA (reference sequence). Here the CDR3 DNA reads TGCAGTGCTAACACCGCGGGGAGGGTCGCGGGAAAACTGTTTTTT. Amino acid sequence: CSANTAGRVAGKLFF.

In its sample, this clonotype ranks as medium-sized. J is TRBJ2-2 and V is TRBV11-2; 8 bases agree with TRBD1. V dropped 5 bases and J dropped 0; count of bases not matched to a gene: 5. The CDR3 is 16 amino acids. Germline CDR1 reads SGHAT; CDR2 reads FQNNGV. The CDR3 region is CASSIIRGPNTGELFF. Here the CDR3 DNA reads TGTGCCAGCAGCATCATCAGGGGGCCGAACACCGGGGAGCTGTTTTTT.

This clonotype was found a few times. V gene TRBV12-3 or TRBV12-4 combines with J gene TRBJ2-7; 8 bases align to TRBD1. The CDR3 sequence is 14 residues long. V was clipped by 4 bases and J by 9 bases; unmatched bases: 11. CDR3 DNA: TGTGCCAGCAGTTCCGGACAGGGTCGACTGCGGCAGTACTTC. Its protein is CASSSGQGRLRQYF.

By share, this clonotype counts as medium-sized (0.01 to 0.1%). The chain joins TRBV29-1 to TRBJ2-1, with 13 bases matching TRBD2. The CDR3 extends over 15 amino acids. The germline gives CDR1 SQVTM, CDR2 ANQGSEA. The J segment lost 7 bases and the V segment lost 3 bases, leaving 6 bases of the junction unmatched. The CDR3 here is CSVDWTSGRGNEQFF. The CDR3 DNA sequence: TGCAGCGTTGATTGGACTAGCGGGAGAGGGAATGAGCAGTTCTTC.

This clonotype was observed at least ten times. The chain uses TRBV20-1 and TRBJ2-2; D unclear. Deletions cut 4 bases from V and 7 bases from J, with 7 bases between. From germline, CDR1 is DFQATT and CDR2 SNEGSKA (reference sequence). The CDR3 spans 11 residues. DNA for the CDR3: TGCAGTGCTACCGGCGGCGGGGAGCTGTTTTTT. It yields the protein CSATGGGELFF.

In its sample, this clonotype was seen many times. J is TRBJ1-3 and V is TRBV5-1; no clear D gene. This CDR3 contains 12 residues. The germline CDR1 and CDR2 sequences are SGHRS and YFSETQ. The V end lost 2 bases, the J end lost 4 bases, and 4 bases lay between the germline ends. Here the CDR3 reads CASSLEGNTIYF. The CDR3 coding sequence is TGCGCCAGCAGCTTAGAGGGAAACACCATATATTTT.

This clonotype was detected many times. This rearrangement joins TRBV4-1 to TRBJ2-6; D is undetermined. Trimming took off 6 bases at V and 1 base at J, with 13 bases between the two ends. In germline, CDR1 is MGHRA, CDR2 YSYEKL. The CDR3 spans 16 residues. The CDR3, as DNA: TGCGCCAGCAGAGAAGGTATGGGGTCTGGGGCCAACGTCCTGACTTTC. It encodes CASREGMGSGANVLTF.

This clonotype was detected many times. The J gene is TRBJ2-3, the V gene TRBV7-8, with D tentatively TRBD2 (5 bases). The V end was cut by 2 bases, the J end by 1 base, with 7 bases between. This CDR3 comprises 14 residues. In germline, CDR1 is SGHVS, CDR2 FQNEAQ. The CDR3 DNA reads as TGTGCCAGCAGCTTAACCGGGGGCACAGATACGCAGTATTTT. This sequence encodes CASSLTGGTDTQYF.

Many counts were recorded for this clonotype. CDR3 bases: TGCGCCAGCAGCCAAGATTCGATTGGGCGGATCAAAAATGAAAAACTGTTTTTT. Residues: CASSQDSIGRIKNEKLFF. V gene TRBV4-1 combines with J gene TRBJ1-4; no reliable D call. V was cut by 0 bases and J by 5 bases, with 19 bases left in between. Germline values: CDR1 MGHRA, CDR2 YSYEKL. The CDR3 spans 18 residues.

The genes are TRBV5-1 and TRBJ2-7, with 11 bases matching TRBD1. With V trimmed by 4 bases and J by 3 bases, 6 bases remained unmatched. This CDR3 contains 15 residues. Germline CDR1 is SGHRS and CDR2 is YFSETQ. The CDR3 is CASSRGQGVFYEQYF. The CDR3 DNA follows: TGCGCCAGCAGCCGGGGACAGGGGGTTTTCTACGAGCAGTACTTC.

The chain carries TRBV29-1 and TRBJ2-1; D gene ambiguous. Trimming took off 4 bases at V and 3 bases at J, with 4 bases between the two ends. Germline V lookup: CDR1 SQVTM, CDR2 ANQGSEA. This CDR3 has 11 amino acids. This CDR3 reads CSVVSYNEQFF. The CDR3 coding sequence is TGCAGCGTTGTCAGCTACAATGAGCAGTTCTTC.

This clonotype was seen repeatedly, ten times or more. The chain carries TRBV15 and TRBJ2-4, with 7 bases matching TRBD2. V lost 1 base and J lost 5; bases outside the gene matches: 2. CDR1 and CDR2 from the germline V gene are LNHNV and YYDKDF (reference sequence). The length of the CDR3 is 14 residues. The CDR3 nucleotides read TGTGCCACCAGCAGAGGCGCGGGGGAAAACATTCAGTACTTC. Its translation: CATSRGAGENIQYF.

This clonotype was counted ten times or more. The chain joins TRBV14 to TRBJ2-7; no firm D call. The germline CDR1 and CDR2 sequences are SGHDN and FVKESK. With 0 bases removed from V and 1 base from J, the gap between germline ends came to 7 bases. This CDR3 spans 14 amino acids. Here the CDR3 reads CASSQDRNSYEQYF. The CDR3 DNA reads TGTGCCAGCAGCCAAGACAGGAATTCCTACGAGCAGTACTTC.

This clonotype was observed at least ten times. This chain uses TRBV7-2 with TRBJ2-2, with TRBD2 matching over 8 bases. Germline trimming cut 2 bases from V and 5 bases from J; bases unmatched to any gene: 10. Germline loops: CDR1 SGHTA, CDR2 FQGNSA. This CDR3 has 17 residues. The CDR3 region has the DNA TGTGCCAGCAGCTTAATCGGCAGCGGGAGAAGGACCGGGGAGCTGTTTTTT. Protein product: CASSLIGSGRRTGELFF.

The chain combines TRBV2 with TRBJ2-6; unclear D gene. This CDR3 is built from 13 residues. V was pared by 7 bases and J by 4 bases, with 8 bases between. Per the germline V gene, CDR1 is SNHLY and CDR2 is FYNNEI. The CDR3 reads CASTSMGANVLTF. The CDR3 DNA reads TGTGCCAGCACGAGTATGGGGGCCAACGTCCTGACTTTC.

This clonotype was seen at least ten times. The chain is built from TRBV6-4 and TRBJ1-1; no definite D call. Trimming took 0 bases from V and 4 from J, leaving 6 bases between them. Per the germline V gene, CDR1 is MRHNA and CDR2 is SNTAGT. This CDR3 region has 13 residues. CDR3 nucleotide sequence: TGTGCCAGCAGTGACTCGGAGGGCACTGAAGCTTTCTTT. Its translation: CASSDSEGTEAFF.

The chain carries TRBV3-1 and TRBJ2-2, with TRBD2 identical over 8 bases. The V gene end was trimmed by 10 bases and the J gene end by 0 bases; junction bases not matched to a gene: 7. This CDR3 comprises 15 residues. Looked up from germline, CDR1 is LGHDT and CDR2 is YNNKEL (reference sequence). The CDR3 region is CATHLAGTNTGELFF. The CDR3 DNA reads TGTGCCACCCATTTAGCGGGGACGAACACCGGGGAGCTGTTTTTT.

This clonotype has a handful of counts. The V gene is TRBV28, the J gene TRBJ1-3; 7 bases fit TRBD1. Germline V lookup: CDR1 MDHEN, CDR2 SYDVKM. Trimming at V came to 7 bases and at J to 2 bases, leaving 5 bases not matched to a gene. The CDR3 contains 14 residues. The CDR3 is CASTSGGAGNTIYF. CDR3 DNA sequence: TGTGCCAGCACGTCAGGGGGGGCTGGAAACACCATATATTTT.

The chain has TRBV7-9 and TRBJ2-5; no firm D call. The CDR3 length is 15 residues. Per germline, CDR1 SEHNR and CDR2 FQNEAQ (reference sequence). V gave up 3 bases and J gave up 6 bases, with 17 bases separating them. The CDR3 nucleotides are TGTGCCAGCAGCTTGTCTGGTGGCTTAATAAAGACCCAGTACTTC. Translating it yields CASSLSGGLIKTQYF.

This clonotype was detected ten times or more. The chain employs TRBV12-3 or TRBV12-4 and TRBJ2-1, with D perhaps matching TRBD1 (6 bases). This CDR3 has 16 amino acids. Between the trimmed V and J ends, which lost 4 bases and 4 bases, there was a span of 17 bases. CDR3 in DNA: TGTGCCAGCAGTTCCCCCCTAAGGACAGTTTACAATGAGCAGTTCTTC. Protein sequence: CASSSPLRTVYNEQFF.

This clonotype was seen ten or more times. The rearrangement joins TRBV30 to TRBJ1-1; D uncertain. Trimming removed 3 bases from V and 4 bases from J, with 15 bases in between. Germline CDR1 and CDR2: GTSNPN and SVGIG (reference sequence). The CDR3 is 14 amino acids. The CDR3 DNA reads TGTGCCTGGAGCGAGACGGTTATAGGCACTGAAGCTTTCTTT. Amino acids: CAWSETVIGTEAFF.

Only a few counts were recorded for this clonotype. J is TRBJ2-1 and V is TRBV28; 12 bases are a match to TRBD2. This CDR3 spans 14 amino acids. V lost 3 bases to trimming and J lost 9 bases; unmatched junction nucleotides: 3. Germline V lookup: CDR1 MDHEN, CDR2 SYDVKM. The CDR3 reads CASSFGLAGSEQFF. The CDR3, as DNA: TGTGCCAGCAGTTTCGGACTAGCGGGATCTGAGCAGTTCTTC.

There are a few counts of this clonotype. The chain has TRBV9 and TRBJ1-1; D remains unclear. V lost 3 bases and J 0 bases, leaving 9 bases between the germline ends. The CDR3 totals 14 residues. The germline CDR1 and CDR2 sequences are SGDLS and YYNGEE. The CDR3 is CASSADFMNTEAFF. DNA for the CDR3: TGTGCCAGCAGCGCAGACTTTATGAACACTGAAGCTTTCTTT.

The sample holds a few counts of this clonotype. The CDR3 sequence: CASSWGDRNYEQYF. The CDR3 DNA follows: TGTGCCAGCAGCTGGGGGGACAGGAACTACGAGCAGTACTTC. The chain employs TRBV5-6 and TRBJ2-7, with 8 bases lining up with TRBD1. The CDR3 is 14 residues long. Germline values: CDR1 SGHDT, CDR2 YYEEEE. After removal of 3 bases from V and 3 bases from J, the junction contained 5 bases not matched to a gene.

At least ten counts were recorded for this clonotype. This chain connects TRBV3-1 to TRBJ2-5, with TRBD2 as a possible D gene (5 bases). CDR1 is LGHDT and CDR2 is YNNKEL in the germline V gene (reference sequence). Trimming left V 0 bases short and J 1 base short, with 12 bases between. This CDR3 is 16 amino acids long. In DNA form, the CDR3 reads TGTGCCAGCAGCCAAGAGAGGGCAGGAATCCAAGAGACCCAGTACTTC. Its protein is CASSQERAGIQETQYF.

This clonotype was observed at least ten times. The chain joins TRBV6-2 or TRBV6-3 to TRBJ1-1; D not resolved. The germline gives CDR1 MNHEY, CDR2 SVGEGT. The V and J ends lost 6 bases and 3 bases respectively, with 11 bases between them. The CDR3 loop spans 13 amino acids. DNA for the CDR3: TGTGCCAGCAGCCCTGGTATGTACACTGAAGCTTTCTTT. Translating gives CASSPGMYTEAFF.

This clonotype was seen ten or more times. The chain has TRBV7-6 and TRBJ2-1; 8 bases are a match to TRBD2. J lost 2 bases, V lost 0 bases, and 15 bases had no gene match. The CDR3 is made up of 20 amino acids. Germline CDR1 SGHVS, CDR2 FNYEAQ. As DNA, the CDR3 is TGTGCCAGCAGCTTAGCCCCCGGGACTAGTTTGAGGAACGCCTACAATGAGCAGTTCTTC. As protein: CASSLAPGTSLRNAYNEQFF.

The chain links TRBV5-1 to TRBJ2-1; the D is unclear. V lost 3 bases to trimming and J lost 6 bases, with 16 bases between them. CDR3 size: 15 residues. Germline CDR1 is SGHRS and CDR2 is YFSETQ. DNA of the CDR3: TGCGCCAGCAGCTCCGCCGGGTATTTTACCAATGAGCAGTTCTTC. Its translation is CASSSAGYFTNEQFF.

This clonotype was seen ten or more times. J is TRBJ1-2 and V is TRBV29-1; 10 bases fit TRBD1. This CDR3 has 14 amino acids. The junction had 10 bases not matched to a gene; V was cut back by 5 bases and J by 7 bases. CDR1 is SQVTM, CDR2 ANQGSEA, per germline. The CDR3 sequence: CSVSGTGVRSGYTF. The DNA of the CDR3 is TGCAGCGTTTCCGGGACAGGGGTCCGGAGTGGCTACACCTTC.

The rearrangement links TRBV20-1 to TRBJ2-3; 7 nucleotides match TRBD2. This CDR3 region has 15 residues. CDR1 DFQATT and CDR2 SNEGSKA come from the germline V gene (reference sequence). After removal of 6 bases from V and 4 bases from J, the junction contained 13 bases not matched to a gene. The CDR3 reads CSAERASGRSDTQYF. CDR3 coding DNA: TGCAGTGCCGAGCGCGCTAGCGGACGCTCAGATACGCAGTATTTT.